The T cell receptor (delta chain) under discussion was sequenced for a study of gamma-delta chains in newborns, infants, children. Study information: Innate gammadelta T cells reportedly expand polyclonally right after birth, driven by microbial exposure, per the title.

TCRdb redid the clone calls on the reads with CATT. Of fewer than 8,500 delta-chain clones in the sample, less than 2% were seen once. Germline V lookup: CDR1 GEAIGNYY, CDR2 EKD. CDR3 length equals 17 residues. Note on this clone: TCRdb assigns this DNA the protein of a much larger clone, which departs from its translation at residue 11; this likely reflects a read error, and the protein shown comes from translating the DNA.

V gene TRDV2 combines with J gene TRDJ3; 10 positions agree with TRDD3. Sequenced sample: blood. The receptor was derived from a child who was a newborn, infant or young child, either healthy, febrile or measles-vaccinated (not recorded which). DNA for the CDR3: TGTGCCTGTGACACCGTGGGGGATACCTGGAACACCCGACAGATGTTTTTC. This gives the protein CACDTVGDTWNTRQMFF.